This T cell receptor (beta chain) was identified during a study of blood T cell repertoires in COVID-19. Study-level information: Sources were T cells, B-cell-depleted T cells, or PBMCs; the material itself was cDNA or gDNA.

Germline V gives CDR1 SQVTM, CDR2 ANQGSEA. Trimming stripped 1 base from V and 1 base from J, with 15 bases between. CDR3 length equals 16 residues. Assay used: immunoSEQ multiplex PCR; TCRdb lists only in-frame clones, some missing. The table has about 130,000 clones, 65% to 90% seen once. This chain connects TRBV29-1 to TRBJ2-3; maybe TRBD1 (5 bases). Sequencing input: PBMCs or T cells enriched from blood (not recorded which). The clonotype comes from a woman aged 45-60 years who had recovered from COVID-19. The CDR3: CSVEVWSGRRTDTQYF. CDR3 sequence (DNA): TGCAGCGTTGAAGTCTGGTCAGGGCGACGCACAGATACGCAGTATTTT.